The sequence of this T cell receptor beta chain was determined in a study of spatial heterogeneity in lung cancer. TCRdb reprocessed the 5' RACE reads via MiXCR and lists one record per CDR3 protein. Counted here are 65,000 to 85,000 distinct CDR3 sequences, about 20% occurring once; the ten biggest clones make up 6.2%. This clonotype was recorded only once. CDR1 and CDR2 (germline): MNHEY, SVGEGT. The CDR3 has 14 residues. V gave up 4 bases and J gave up 3 bases; unmatched junction bases: 3. The time point denotes: sample taken at primary tumor resection. Tumor, nontumor lung or frozen PBMC supplied whole RNA, sequenced without sorting.

The sample consisted of PBMCs, taken at surgery. J is TRBJ2-3 and V is TRBV6-2 or TRBV6-3, with 8 bases matching TRBD2. The sequence was obtained from a male donor with early-stage non-small cell lung cancer. CDR3 nucleotides: TGTGCCAGCAGTTCTGGGACTAGTACAGATACGCAGTATTTT. It codes for CASSSGTSTDTQYF.